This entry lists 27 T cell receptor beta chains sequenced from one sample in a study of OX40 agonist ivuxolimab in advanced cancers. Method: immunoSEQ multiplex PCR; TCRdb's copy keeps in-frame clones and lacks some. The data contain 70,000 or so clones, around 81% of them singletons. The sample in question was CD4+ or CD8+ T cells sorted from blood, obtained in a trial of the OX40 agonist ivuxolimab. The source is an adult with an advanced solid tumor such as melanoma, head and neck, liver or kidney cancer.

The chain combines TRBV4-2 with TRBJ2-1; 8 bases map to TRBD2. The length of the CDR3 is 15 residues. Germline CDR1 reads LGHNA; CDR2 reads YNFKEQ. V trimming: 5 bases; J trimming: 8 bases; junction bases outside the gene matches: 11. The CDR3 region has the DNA TGTGCCAGCAGCAAACCCTCGGGGGGGCGGGATGAGCAGTTCTTC. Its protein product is CASSKPSGGRDEQFF.

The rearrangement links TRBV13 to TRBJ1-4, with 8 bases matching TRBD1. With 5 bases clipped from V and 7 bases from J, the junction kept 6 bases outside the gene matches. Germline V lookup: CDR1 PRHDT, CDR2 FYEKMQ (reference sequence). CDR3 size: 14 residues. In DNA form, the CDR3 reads TGTGCCAGCAGCCTCCGGACAGGGAGTGAAAAACTGTTTTTT. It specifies CASSLRTGSEKLFF.

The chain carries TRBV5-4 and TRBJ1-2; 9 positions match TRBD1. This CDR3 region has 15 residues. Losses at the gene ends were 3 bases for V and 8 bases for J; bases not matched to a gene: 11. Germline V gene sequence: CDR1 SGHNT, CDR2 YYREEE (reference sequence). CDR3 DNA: TGTGCCAGCAGCTCCCGGGACAGGGCGCTGGGGGGCTACACCTTC. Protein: CASSSRDRALGGYTF.

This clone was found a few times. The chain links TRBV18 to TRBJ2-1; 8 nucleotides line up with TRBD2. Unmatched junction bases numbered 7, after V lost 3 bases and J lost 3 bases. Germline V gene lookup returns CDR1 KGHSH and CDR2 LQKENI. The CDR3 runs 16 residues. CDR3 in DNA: TGTGCCAGCTCACCCCCCTTTAGCGGGATCTACAATGAGCAGTTCTTC. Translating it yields CASSPPFSGIYNEQFF.

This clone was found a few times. Written as DNA, the CDR3 is TGTGCCAGCAGTGAAGGAGGGACAGTCACCACAGATACGCAGTATTTT. This gives the protein CASSEGGTVTTDTQYF. The rearrangement links TRBV2 to TRBJ2-3; 7 bases line up with TRBD1. V was clipped by 1 base and J by 2 bases; unmatched bases: 6. The CDR3 covers 16 residues. Germline CDR1 is SNHLY and CDR2 is FYNNEI.

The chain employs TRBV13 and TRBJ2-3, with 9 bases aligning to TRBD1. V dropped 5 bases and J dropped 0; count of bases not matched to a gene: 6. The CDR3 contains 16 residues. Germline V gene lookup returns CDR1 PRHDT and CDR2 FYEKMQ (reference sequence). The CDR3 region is CASSLMDRGSTDTQYF. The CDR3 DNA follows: TGTGCCAGCAGCCTAATGGACAGGGGAAGCACAGATACGCAGTATTTT.

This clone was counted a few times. CDR3 sequence reads: CASSPVDGNEQFF. The CDR3 DNA follows: TGTGCCAGCAGCCCCGTTGACGGCAATGAGCAGTTCTTC. This sequence joins TRBV5-4 and TRBJ2-1; no definite D call. The CDR3 has 13 amino acids. Trimming removed 4 bases from V and 6 bases from J, with 11 bases in between. Germline V CDR1 and CDR2: SGHNT, YYREEE (reference sequence).

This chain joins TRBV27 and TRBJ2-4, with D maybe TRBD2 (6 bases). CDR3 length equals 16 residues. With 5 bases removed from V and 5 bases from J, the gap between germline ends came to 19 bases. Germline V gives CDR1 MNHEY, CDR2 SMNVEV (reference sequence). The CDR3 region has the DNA TGTGCCAGCAGTCCACTAAACCGGGAGATGGAAAACATTCAGTACTTC. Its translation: CASSPLNREMENIQYF.

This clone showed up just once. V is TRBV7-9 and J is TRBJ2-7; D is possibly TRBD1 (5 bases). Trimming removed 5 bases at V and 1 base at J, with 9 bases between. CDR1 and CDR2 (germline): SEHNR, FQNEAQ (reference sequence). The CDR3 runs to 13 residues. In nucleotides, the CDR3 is TGTGCCAGCAGCCCGACAGATTCCTACGAGCAGTACTTC. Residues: CASSPTDSYEQYF. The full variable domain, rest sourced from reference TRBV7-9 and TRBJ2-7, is DTGVSQNPRHKITKRGQNVTFRCDPISEHNRLYWYRQTLGQGPEFLTYFQNEAQLEKSRLLSDRFSAERPKGSFSTLEIQRTEQGDSAMYLCASSPTDSYEQYFGPGTRLTVT.

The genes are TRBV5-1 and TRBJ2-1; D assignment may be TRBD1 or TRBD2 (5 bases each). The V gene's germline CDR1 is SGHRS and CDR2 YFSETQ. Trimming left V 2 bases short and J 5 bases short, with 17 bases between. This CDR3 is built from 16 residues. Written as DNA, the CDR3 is TGCGCCAGCAGCTTTGGACTTAGGGGAAGTGACAATGAGCAGTTCTTC. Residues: CASSFGLRGSDNEQFF.

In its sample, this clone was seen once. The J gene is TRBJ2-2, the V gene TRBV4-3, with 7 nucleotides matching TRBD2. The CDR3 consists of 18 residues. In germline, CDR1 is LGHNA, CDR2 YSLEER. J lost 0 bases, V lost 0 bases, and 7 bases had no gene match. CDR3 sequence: CASSQDDSGGANTGELFF. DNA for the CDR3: TGCGCCAGCAGCCAAGATGATTCGGGAGGAGCGAACACCGGGGAGCTGTTTTTT.

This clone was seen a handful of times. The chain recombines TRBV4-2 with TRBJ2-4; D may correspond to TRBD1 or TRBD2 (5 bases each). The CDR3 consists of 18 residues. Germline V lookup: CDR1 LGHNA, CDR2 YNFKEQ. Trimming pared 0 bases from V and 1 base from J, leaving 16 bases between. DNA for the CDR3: TGTGCCAGCAGCCAAGATGCGGGCCAGGGTGGGGCCAAAAACATTCAGTACTTC. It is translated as CASSQDAGQGGAKNIQYF.

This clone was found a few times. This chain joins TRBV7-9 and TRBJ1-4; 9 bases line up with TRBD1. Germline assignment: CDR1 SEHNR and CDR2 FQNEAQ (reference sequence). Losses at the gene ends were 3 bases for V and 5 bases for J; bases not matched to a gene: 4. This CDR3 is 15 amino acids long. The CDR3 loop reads CASSLGGTGNEKLFF. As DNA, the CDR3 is TGTGCCAGCAGCTTGGGCGGGACAGGGAATGAAAAACTGTTTTTT. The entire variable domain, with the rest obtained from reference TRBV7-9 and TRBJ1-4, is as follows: DTGVSQNPRHKITKRGQNVTFRCDPISEHNRLYWYRQTLGQGPEFLTYFQNEAQLEKSRLLSDRFSAERPKGSFSTLEIQRTEQGDSAMYLCASSLGGTGNEKLFFGSGTQLSVL.

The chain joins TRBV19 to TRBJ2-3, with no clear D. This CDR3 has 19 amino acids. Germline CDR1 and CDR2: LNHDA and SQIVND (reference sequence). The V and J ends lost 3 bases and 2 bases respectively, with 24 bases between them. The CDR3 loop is CASSIVAYIFPSSTDTQYF. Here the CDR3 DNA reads TGTGCCAGTAGTATTGTTGCCTACATCTTCCCGTCTTCCACAGATACGCAGTATTTT.

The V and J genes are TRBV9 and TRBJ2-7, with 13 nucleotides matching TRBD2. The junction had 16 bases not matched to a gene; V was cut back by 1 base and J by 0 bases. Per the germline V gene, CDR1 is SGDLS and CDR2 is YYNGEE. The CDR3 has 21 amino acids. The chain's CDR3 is CASSVKLVGTRTSGSSYEQYF. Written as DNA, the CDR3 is TGTGCCAGCAGCGTAAAATTGGTTGGGACGAGGACTAGCGGGAGCTCCTACGAGCAGTACTTC.

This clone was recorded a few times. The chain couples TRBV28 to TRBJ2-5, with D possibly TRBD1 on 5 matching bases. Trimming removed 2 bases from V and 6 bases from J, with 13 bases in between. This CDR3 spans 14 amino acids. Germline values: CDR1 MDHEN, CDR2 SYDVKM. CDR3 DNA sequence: TGTGCCAGCAGTTTAGGGGCTAGACGGCAGACCCAGTACTTC. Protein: CASSLGARRQTQYF.

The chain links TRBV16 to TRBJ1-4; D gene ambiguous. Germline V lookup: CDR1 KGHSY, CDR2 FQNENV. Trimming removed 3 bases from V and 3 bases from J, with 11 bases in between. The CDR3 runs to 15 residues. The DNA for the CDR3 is TGTGCCAGCAGCCACCGGGGAACGGCTAATGAAAAACTGTTTTTT. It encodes CASSHRGTANEKLFF.

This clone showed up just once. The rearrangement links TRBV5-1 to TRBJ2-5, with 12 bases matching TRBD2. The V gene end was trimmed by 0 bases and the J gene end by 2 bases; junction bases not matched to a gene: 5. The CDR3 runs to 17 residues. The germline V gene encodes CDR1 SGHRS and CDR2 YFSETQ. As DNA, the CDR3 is TGCGCCAGCAGCTTGGGGACTAGCGGGGATAAACAAGAGACCCAGTACTTC. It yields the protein CASSLGTSGDKQETQYF.

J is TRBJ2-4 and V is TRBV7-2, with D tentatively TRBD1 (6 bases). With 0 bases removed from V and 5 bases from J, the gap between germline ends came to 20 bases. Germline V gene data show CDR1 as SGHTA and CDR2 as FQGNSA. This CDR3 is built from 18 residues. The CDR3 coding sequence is TGTGCCAGCAGCTTAGCGCCTTTTTCAGGGGCGCAGGAAAACATTCAGTACTTC. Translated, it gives CASSLAPFSGAQENIQYF.

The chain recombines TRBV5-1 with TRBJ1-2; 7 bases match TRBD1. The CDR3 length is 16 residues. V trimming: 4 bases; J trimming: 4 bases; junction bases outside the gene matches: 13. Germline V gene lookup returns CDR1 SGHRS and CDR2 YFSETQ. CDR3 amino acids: CASSGRGLTGSYGYTF. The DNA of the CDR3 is TGCGCCAGCAGCGGTCGAGGCCTGACAGGGAGCTATGGCTACACCTTC.

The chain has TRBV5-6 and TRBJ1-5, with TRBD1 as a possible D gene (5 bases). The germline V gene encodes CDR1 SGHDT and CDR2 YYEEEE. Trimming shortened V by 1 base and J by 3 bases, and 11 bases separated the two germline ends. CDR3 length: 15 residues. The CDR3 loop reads CASSLRQLLNQPQHF. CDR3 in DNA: TGTGCCAGCAGCTTGAGACAGCTGCTCAATCAGCCCCAGCATTTT.

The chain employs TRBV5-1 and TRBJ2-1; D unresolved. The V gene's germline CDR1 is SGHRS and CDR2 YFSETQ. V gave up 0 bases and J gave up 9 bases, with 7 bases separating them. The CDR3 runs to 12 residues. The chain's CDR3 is CASSLDSGEQFF. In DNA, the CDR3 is TGCGCCAGCAGCTTGGATTCTGGTGAGCAGTTCTTC.

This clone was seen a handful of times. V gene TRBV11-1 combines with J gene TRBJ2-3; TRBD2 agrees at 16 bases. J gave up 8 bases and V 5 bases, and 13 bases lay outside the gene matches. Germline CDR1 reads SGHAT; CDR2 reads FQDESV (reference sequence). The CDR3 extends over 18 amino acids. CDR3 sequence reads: CASSPGLAGGGADGTQYF. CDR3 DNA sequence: TGTGCCAGCAGCCCGGGACTAGCGGGAGGGGGGGCTGATGGTACGCAGTATTTT.

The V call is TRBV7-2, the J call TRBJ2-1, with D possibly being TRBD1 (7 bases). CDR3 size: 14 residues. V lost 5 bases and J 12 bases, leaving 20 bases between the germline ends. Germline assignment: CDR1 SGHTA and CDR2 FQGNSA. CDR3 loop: CASSGGDRLRGQFF. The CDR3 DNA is TGTGCCAGCAGCGGAGGGGACAGACTCCGGGGGCAGTTCTTC.

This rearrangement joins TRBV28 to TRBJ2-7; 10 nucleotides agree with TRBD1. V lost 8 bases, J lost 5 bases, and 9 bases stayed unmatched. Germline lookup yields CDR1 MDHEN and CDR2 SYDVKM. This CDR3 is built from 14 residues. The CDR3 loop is CASARDRGTHEQYF. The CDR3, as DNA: TGTGCCAGCGCCCGGGACAGGGGAACCCACGAGCAGTACTTC.

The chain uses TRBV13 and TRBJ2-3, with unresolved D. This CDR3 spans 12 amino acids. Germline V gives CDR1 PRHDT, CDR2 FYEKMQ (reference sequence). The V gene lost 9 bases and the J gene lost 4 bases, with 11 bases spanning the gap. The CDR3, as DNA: TGTGCCAGTGCCCGCGCGGCAGATACGCAGTATTTT. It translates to CASARAADTQYF.

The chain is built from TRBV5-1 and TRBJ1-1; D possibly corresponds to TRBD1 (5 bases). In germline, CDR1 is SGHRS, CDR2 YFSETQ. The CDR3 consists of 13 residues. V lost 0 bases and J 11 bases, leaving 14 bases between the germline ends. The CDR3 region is CASSLALTKGAFF. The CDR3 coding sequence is TGCGCCAGCAGCTTGGCACTCACTAAGGGGGCTTTCTTT.